This TCR beta chain was observed in a study of blood T cell repertoires in COVID-19. This clone has just one count. TCRdb keeps only in-frame clones here, not all; method: immunoSEQ multiplex PCR. The table has about 300,000 clones, 88% seen once. The sequenced sample consisted of peripheral blood. The TCR was taken from a woman aged 25 to 39 who had recovered from COVID-19.

The CDR3 is CASSDSLLAGGSETQYF. CDR3 DNA sequence: TGTGCCAGCAGTGACTCTCTACTAGCGGGGGGCTCGGAGACCCAGTACTTC. The chain recombines TRBV25-1 with TRBJ2-5, with 12 bases aligning to TRBD2. The CDR3 contains 17 residues. From germline, CDR1 is MGHDK and CDR2 SYGVNS. V gave up 3 bases and J gave up 5 bases; unmatched junction bases: 10.